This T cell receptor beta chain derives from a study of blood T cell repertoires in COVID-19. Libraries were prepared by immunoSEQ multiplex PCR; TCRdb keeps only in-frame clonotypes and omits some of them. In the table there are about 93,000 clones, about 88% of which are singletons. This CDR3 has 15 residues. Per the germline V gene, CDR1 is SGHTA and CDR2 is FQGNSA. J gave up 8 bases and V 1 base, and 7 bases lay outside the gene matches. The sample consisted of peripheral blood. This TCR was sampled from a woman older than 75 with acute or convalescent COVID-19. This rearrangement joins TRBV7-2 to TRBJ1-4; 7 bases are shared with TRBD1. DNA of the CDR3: TGTGCCAGCAGCTTAGGCGGGACAGATCAAGAAAAACTGTTTTTT. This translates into CASSLGGTDQEKLFF.